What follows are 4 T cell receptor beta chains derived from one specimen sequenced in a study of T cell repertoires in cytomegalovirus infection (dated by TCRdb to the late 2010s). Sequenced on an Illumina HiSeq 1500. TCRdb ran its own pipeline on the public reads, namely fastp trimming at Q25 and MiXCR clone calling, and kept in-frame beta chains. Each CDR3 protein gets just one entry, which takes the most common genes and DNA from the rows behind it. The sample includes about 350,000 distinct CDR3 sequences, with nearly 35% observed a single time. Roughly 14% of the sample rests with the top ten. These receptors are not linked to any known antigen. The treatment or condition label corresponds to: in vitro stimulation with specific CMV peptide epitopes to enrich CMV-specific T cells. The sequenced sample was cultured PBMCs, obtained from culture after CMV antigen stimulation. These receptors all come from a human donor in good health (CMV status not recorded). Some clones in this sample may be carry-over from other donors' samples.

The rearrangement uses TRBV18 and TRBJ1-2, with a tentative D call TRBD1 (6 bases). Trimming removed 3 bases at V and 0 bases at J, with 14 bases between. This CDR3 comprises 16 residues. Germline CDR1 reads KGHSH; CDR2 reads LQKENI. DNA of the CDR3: TGTGCCAGCTCACCCAGCACGGACAGCTCTAACTATGGCTACACCTTC. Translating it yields CASSPSTDSSNYGYTF. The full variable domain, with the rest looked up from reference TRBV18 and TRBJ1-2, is NAGVMQNPRHLVRRRGQEARLRCSPMKGHSHVYWYRQLPEEGLKFMVYLQKENIIDESGMPKERFSAEFPKEGPSILRIQQVVRGDSAAYFCASSPSTDSSNYGYTFGSGTRLTVV.

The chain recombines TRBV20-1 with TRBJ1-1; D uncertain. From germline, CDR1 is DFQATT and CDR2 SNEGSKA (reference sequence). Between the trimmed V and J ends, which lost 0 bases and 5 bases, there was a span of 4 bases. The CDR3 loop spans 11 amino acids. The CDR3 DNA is TGCAGTGCTAGAGATACAACTGAAGCTTTCTTT. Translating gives CSARDTTEAFF.

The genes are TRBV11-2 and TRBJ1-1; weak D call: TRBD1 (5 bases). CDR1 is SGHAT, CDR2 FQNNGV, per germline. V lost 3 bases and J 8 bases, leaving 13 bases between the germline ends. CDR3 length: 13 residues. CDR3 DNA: TGTGCCAGCAGCTTCCCCGGGACCGAGGAAGCTTTCTTT. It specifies CASSFPGTEEAFF.

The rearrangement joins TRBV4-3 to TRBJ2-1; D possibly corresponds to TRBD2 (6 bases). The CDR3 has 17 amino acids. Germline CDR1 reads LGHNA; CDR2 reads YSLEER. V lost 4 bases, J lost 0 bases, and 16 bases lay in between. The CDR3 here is CASSPRGSGYSYNEQFF. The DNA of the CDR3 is TGCGCCAGCAGCCCTAGGGGTAGCGGATACTCCTACAATGAGCAGTTCTTC.